This paragraph covers one T cell receptor (beta chain) sequence. The method was immunoSEQ multiplex PCR; TCRdb's version includes in-frame clones alone and lacks a portion of them. The sample contains 70,000 to 75,000 clones, 84% of which appear only once. The data were taken from a study of T cells in localized non-small cell lung cancer. Deletions cut 4 bases from V and 6 bases from J, with 16 bases between. CDR3 size: 14 residues. Germline V gene sequence: CDR1 SQVTM, CDR2 ANQGSEA. The source was peripheral blood, collected before any cancer treatment. The TCR originated in a female donor over 55 with stage I lung adenocarcinoma. The rearrangement joins TRBV29-1 to TRBJ2-1; perhaps D is TRBD1 or TRBD2 (6 bases each). CDR3 loop: CSVVFRGRPNEQFF. In DNA, the CDR3 is TGCAGCGTTGTTTTCCGGGGGCGTCCCAATGAGCAGTTCTTC.